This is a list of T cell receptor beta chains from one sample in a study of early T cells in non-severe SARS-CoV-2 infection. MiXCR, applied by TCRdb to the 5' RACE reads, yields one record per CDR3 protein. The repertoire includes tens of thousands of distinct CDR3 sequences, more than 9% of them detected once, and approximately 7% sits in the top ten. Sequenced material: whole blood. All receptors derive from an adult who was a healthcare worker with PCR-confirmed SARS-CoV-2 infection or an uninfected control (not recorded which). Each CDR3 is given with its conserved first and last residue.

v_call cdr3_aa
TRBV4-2 CASSQHEGSALSTGELFF
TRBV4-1 CASSQGLASSGYTF
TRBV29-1 CSVVSGTQYF
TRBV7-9 CASSFARAGATDTQYF
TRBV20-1 CSARDSMAGSLRTPHEQYF
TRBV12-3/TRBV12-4 CASSPTAINTEAFF
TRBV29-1 CSVTSAGGRSETQYF
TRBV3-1 CASSQVDQYF
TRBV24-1 CATSDRTVDTQYF
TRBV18 CASSLTGGTGGYGYTF
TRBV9 CASSPVFTDTQYF
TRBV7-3 CASSRGSNPDTQYF
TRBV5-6 CASSASEGGSGNTIYF
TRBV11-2 CASSILETQYF
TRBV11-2 CASSPRLEQFF